This is a list of T cell receptor beta chains from one sample in a study of post-analysis software for immune sequencing data. TCRdb reprocessed the PCR reads via MiXCR and lists one record per CDR3 protein. In the table there are 820,000 or so distinct CDR3 sequences, about 57% of which are singletons. Sequenced material: blood. The source of these receptors is a girl between 10 and 17 years old with multiple sclerosis. The CDR3 runs from the conserved cysteine through the conserved F or W. Fields, in order: V gene, clone size, J gene, CDR3 protein. For some rows the clone size is stated as once, few or many, or as a class when expanded; others skip it.

TRBV29-1	NA	TRBJ2-3	CSVELVLDTQYF
TRBV29-1	NA	NA	CSVESPRGGRDIQYF
TRBV12-3/TRBV12-4	NA	TRBJ2-5	CASSHALRTSGRETQYF
TRBV27	NA	TRBJ2-3	CASSPQGEPTTDTQYF
TRBV3-1	NA	TRBJ1-1	CASSQEFGGTEAFF
TRBV11-2	NA	TRBJ1-1	CASSALDLTEAFF
TRBV29-1	NA	NA	CSVERGMYEQYF
TRBV5-1	NA	TRBJ2-7	CASRRASGGNEQYF
TRBV4-1	NA	TRBJ2-7	CASSQEERGAPSYEQYF
TRBV11-1	few	TRBJ2-7	CASSGLAGASYEQYF
TRBV6-5	NA	TRBJ2-1	CASSPATSGRRGEQFF
TRBV4-1	once	TRBJ2-3	CASSQVKRAPLPTDTQYF
TRBV7-8	NA	TRBJ2-1	CASSSPRPTSGRASANEQFF
TRBV12-3/TRBV12-4	NA	TRBJ2-3	CASSLKTGATSTDTQYF
TRBV20-1	NA	TRBJ2-7	CSAPGGYEQYF
TRBV18	few	TRBJ2-3	CASRREKADTQYF
TRBV29-1	few	TRBJ2-6	CSVRGTGANVLTF
TRBV6-1	NA	TRBJ2-7	CASSELESLSEQYF
TRBV6-2/TRBV6-3	few	TRBJ1-5	CASYYGGPGNQPQHF
TRBV5-1	few	NA	CASSLRARDEQYF
TRBV7-6	NA	TRBJ2-7	CASSLDRGFSYEQYF
TRBV5-1	few	TRBJ2-1	CASSLNPGLADPSYNEQFF
TRBV29-1	NA	TRBJ2-3	CSVTGTGIADTQYF
TRBV6-6	NA	TRBJ2-5	CASSYSLRGGQETQYF
TRBV10-3	few	TRBJ2-7	CAISGASGRAGGEQYF
TRBV4-2	few	TRBJ1-2	CASSLAFGQKLYGYTF
TRBV12-3/TRBV12-4	NA	TRBJ2-1	CASSLKVISYNEQFF
TRBV5-1	few	TRBJ2-5	CASTAGQGAYGETQYF
TRBV4-2	few	TRBJ2-1	CASSQYPRWGLAGVGPYNEQFF